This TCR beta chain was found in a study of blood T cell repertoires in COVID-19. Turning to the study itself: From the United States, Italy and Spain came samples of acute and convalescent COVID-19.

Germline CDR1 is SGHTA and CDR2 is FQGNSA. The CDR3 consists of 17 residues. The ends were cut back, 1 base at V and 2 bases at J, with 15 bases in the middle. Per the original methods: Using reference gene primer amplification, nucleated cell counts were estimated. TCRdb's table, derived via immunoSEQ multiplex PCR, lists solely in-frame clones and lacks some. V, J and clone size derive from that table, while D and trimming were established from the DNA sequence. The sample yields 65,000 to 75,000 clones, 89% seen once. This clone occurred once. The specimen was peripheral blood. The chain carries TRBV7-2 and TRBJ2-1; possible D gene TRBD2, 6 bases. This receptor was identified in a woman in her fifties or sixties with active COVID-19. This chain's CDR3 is CASSLGGGVYPYNEQFF. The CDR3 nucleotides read TGTGCCAGCAGCTTAGGCGGAGGGGTCTACCCCTACAATGAGCAGTTCTTC.